The 21 T cell receptor beta chains presented below share a single source sample, sequenced in a study of T cell responses to AZD1222 COVID-19 vaccine. Clones were read by immunoSEQ multiplex PCR, and TCRdb kept only the in-frame ones, dropping some. The table records about 150,000 clones, approximately 87% of them present only once. The sample consisted of peripheral blood, taken on day 0 of MenACWY control vaccination. These receptor sequences come from an adult in good health.

The genes are TRBV5-1 and TRBJ2-3; unclear D gene. The germline CDR1 and CDR2 sequences are SGHRS and YFSETQ. The CDR3 is 12 amino acids. Trimming left V 4 bases short and J 3 bases short, with 6 bases between. DNA for the CDR3: TGCGCCAGCAGCGCTTCTACAGATACGCAGTATTTT. This gives the protein CASSASTDTQYF.

This chain connects TRBV27 to TRBJ1-1; tentatively, D is TRBD1 (5 bases). With 6 bases removed from V and 5 bases from J, the gap between germline ends came to 16 bases. The CDR3 is 14 amino acids. Germline V gives CDR1 MNHEY, CDR2 SMNVEV (reference sequence). In nucleotides, the CDR3 is TGTGCCAGCAGACCCGGGACGTGGATGACTGAAGCTTTCTTT. Amino acid sequence: CASRPGTWMTEAFF.

A word on this clone: This sample also contains other DNA sequences that code for the same CDR3. The chain uses TRBV5-1 and TRBJ1-4; 7 bases map to TRBD1. After removal of 4 bases from V and 5 bases from J, the junction contained 5 bases not matched to a gene. The CDR3 is 14 amino acids. Germline values: CDR1 SGHRS, CDR2 YFSETQ. In nucleotides, the CDR3 is TGCGCCAGCAGCCCGGGACAGCCGAATGAAAAACTGTTTTTT. This sequence encodes CASSPGQPNEKLFF. Full variable domain (missing parts from reference TRBV5-1 and TRBJ1-4): KAGVTQTPRYLIKTRGQQVTLSCSPISGHRSVSWYQQTPGQGLQFLFEYFSETQRNKGNFPGRFSGRQFSNSRSEMNVSTLELGDSALYLCASSPGQPNEKLFFGSGTQLSVL.

The chain couples TRBV7-9 to TRBJ1-1; no clear D gene. The CDR3 has 11 amino acids. V dropped 3 bases and J dropped 11 bases, with 10 bases sitting between them. Germline CDR1 and CDR2: SEHNR and FQNEAQ (reference sequence). The CDR3 DNA reads TGTGCCAGCAGCTTGGTAGAAGTTGCTTTCTTT. The encoded protein is CASSLVEVAFF.

The chain uses TRBV4-1 and TRBJ1-6; possibly TRBD1 for D (6 bases). CDR3 length: 15 residues. The V end was cut by 4 bases, the J end by 7 bases, with 14 bases between. Germline CDR1 reads MGHRA; CDR2 reads YSYEKL. CDR3 residues: CASSRERTVNSPLHF. CDR3 sequence (DNA): TGCGCCAGCAGCCGCGAACGGACAGTAAATTCACCCCTCCACTTT.

The CDR3 DNA is TGTGCCAGTACCCAAGACTTTTCCTCCTACAATGAGCAGTTCTTC. Its translation: CASTQDFSSYNEQFF. The chain employs TRBV19 and TRBJ2-1; D is undetermined. The CDR3 consists of 15 residues. V was pared by 7 bases and J by 0 bases, with 13 bases between. CDR1 is LNHDA, CDR2 SQIVND, per germline (reference sequence).

J is TRBJ1-2 and V is TRBV13, with 7 bases aligning to TRBD1. The CDR3 has 14 amino acids. V was pared by 5 bases and J by 8 bases, with 11 bases of the junction left unmatched. Germline loops: CDR1 PRHDT, CDR2 FYEKMQ (reference sequence). CDR3: CASSQIRGGWGYTF. The CDR3 nucleotides read TGTGCCAGCAGCCAGATCCGAGGGGGCTGGGGCTACACCTTC.

The CDR3 region has the DNA TGTGCCAGCAGCTTAGTTCTAGCGGGAGCGTTCTCCTACAATGAGCAGTTCTTC. Translating it yields CASSLVLAGAFSYNEQFF. The chain carries TRBV7-2 and TRBJ2-1, with 10 bases matching TRBD2. Trimming removed 1 base from V and 0 bases from J; junction bases left unmatched: 6. Germline loops: CDR1 SGHTA, CDR2 FQGNSA. The CDR3 has 18 residues.

This rearrangement joins TRBV5-1 to TRBJ2-2, with D possibly matching TRBD1 (5 bases). In germline, CDR1 is SGHRS, CDR2 YFSETQ. The CDR3 covers 16 residues. V was trimmed by 0 bases and J by 6 bases, leaving 15 bases between them. CDR3 nucleotides: TGCGCCAGCAGCTTGGGTGGGGCCATTACGGCCGGGGAGCTGTTTTTT. It codes for CASSLGGAITAGELFF.

CDR3 sequence reads: CASSLELAGASYEQYV. CDR3 bases: TGTGCCAGCAGCTTAGAGCTAGCGGGGGCAAGTTACGAGCAGTACGTC. The rearrangement uses TRBV7-8 and TRBJ2-7; 10 bases are a match to TRBD2. This CDR3 has 16 residues. The V segment lost 1 base and the J segment 4 bases; nucleotides outside the gene matches: 7. The V gene's germline CDR1 is SGHVS and CDR2 FQNEAQ.

The chain links TRBV7-9 to TRBJ1-4, with 7 bases lining up with TRBD1. CDR1 and CDR2 (germline): SEHNR, FQNEAQ (reference sequence). V shed 4 bases, J shed 1 base, and the junction held 6 bases outside the gene matches. The CDR3 covers 16 residues. The CDR3 loop is CASSSNRGETNEKLFF. For the CDR3, the DNA is TGTGCCAGCAGCTCTAACAGGGGAGAAACTAATGAAAAACTGTTTTTT.

The CDR3 sequence is CASSEAGTPTEQYV. The CDR3 nucleotides read TGTGCCAGCAGTGAAGCTGGGACACCCACGGAACAGTACGTC. The V and J genes are TRBV6-1 and TRBJ2-7; D possibly corresponds to TRBD1 (6 bases). Between the trimmed V and J ends, which lost 0 bases and 10 bases, there was a span of 16 bases. The CDR3 extends over 14 amino acids. Germline CDR1 and CDR2: MNHNS and SASEGT.

This clone was observed a few times. V is TRBV19 and J is TRBJ1-2; D unresolved. This CDR3 has 15 amino acids. The germline V gene encodes CDR1 LNHDA and CDR2 SQIVND (reference sequence). Trimming took 3 bases from V and 2 from J, leaving 13 bases between them. CDR3 residues: CASSIVGEANYGYTF. CDR3 in DNA: TGTGCCAGTAGTATTGTCGGCGAGGCGAACTATGGCTACACCTTC. The whole variable domain, filled in from reference TRBV19 and TRBJ1-2, reads DGGITQSPKYLFRKEGQNVTLSCEQNLNHDAMYWYRQDPGQGLRLIYYSQIVNDFQKGDIAEGYSVSREKKESFPLTVTSAQKNPTAFYLCASSIVGEANYGYTFGSGTRLTVV.

The chain carries TRBV2 and TRBJ1-5, with D perhaps matching TRBD1 (6 bases). V lost 7 bases and J 6 bases, leaving 10 bases between the germline ends. This CDR3 region has 12 residues. CDR1 is SNHLY, CDR2 FYNNEI, per germline. The CDR3 region has the DNA TGTGCCAGCAAAGGGGGTGGTCAGCCCCAGCATTTT. This gives the protein CASKGGGQPQHF.

V and J are TRBV7-8 and TRBJ1-1; no firm D call. The ends were cut back, 2 bases at V and 4 bases at J, with 8 bases in the middle. Germline CDR1 is SGHVS and CDR2 is FQNEAQ. This CDR3 spans 13 amino acids. CDR3 bases: TGTGCCAGCAGCTTAAATGGGGTCACTGAAGCTTTCTTT. Translated, it gives CASSLNGVTEAFF. Based on the CDR3 plus reference TRBV7-8 and TRBJ1-1, the full variable domain is GAGVSQSPRYKVAKRGQDVALRCDPISGHVSLFWYQQALGQGPEFLTYFQNEAQLDKSGLPSDRFFAERPEGSVSTLKIQRTQQEDSAVYLCASSLNGVTEAFFGQGTRLTVV.

V is TRBV7-2 and J is TRBJ1-5, with 7 bases aligning to TRBD1. CDR1 is SGHTA, CDR2 FQGNSA, per germline. The CDR3 spans 15 residues. J gave up 6 bases and V 4 bases, and 9 bases lay outside the gene matches. CDR3 DNA: TGTGCCAGCAGCTCCCGACAGGGCGCAGGTCAGCCCCAGCATTTT. Translated, it gives CASSSRQGAGQPQHF.

CDR3 residues: CANTLASTSSYEQYF. The DNA for the CDR3 is TGTGCCAATACACTAGCGAGTACAAGCTCCTACGAGCAGTACTTC. V gene TRBV27 combines with J gene TRBJ2-7; 7 bases are shared with TRBD2. The CDR3 covers 15 residues. The trim removed 10 bases at V and 0 bases at J, leaving 12 bases unmatched. Germline values: CDR1 MNHEY, CDR2 SMNVEV (reference sequence).

The chain couples TRBV7-8 to TRBJ1-1; TRBD1 matches 9 bases. The germline gives CDR1 SGHVS, CDR2 FQNEAQ. This CDR3 contains 13 residues. Losses at the gene ends were 3 bases for V and 6 bases for J; bases not matched to a gene: 2. This CDR3 is CASSLDRGAEAFF. The CDR3 coding sequence is TGTGCCAGCAGCTTGGACAGGGGCGCTGAAGCTTTCTTT.

The chain couples TRBV30 to TRBJ2-7; D is possibly TRBD1 or TRBD2 (6 bases each). V gave up 2 bases and J gave up 9 bases, with 20 bases separating them. Germline V gene sequence: CDR1 GTSNPN, CDR2 SVGIG (reference sequence). The CDR3 runs 14 residues. CDR3 residues: CAWSIRTGAGGQYF. CDR3 nucleotide sequence: TGTGCCTGGAGTATTCGGACGGGGGCCGGCGGGCAGTACTTC.

This rearrangement joins TRBV7-2 to TRBJ1-1; D gene unclear. Trimming took off 3 bases at V and 0 bases at J, with 8 bases between the two ends. This CDR3 region has 14 residues. CDR1 is SGHTA and CDR2 is FQGNSA in the germline V gene. CDR3 nucleotide sequence: TGTGCCAGCAGCTTGAGACGGTTGAACACTGAAGCTTTCTTT. Translation: CASSLRRLNTEAFF.

V and J are TRBV7-2 and TRBJ1-5; a weak D match, TRBD1 (6 bases). The CDR3 consists of 15 residues. Germline V CDR1 and CDR2: SGHTA, FQGNSA. Trimming took 1 base from V and 4 from J, leaving 11 bases between them. CDR3 bases: TGTGCCAGCAGCTTAGTCAGTCAGGGGAATCAGCCCCAGCATTTT. Protein sequence: CASSLVSQGNQPQHF.